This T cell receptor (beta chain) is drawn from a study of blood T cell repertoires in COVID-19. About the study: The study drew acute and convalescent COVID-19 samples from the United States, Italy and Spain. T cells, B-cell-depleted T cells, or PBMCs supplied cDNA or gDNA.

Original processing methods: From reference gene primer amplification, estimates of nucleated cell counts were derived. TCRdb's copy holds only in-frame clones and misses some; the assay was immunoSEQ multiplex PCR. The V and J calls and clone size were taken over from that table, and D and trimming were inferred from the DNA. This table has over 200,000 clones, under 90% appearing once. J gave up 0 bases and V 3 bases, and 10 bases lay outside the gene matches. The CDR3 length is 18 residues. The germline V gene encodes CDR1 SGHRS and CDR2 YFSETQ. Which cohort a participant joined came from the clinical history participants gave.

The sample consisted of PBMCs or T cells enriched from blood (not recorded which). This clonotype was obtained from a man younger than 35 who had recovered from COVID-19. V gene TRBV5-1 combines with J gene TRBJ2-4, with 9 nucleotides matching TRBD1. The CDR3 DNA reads TGCGCCAGCAGCTCCCCTCCGACAGGGGGATTAGCCAAAAACATTCAGTACTTC. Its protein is CASSSPPTGGLAKNIQYF.